The 9 T cell receptor beta chains presented below share a single source sample, sequenced in a study of identifying expanded T cells in peripheral blood. The method was immunoSEQ multiplex PCR; TCRdb's version includes in-frame clones alone and lacks a portion of them. Among about 90,000 clones listed, around 90% were seen once. Material: blood. The receptors here all came from a person aged 18 to 69 in good health.

The chain links TRBV7-9 to TRBJ2-3, with TRBD2 identical over 11 bases. V lost 5 bases and J lost 3; bases outside the gene matches: 4. This CDR3 is built from 15 residues. Germline assignment: CDR1 SEHNR and CDR2 FQNEAQ (reference sequence). The CDR3 reads CASSVTSGGTDTQYF. The CDR3 DNA reads TGTGCCAGCAGCGTTACTAGCGGGGGTACAGATACGCAGTATTTT. The variable domain in full, with the rest retrieved from reference TRBV7-9 and TRBJ2-3, is DTGVSQNPRHKITKRGQNVTFRCDPISEHNRLYWYRQTLGQGPEFLTYFQNEAQLEKSRLLSDRFSAERPKGSFSTLEIQRTEQGDSAMYLCASSVTSGGTDTQYFGPGTRLTVL.

The genes are TRBV4-1 and TRBJ2-7, with a weak D call TRBD1 (6 bases). This CDR3 comprises 16 residues. Germline V gene lookup returns CDR1 MGHRA and CDR2 YSYEKL. Trimming pared 3 bases from V and 0 bases from J, leaving 15 bases between. The CDR3 sequence is CASSHPRQGSSYEQYF. The CDR3 coding sequence is TGCGCCAGCAGCCACCCTAGGCAGGGGAGCTCCTACGAGCAGTACTTC.

V and J are TRBV7-8 and TRBJ1-2, with a tentative D call TRBD1 (5 bases). Looked up from germline, CDR1 is SGHVS and CDR2 is FQNEAQ. Deletions cut 1 base from V and 6 bases from J, with 18 bases between. The CDR3 covers 16 residues. CDR3 DNA: TGTGCCAGCAGCTTAGTAGTGGGGCGGGGGACGGATGGCTACACCTTC. Translated: CASSLVVGRGTDGYTF. The full variable domain, completed using reference TRBV7-8 and TRBJ1-2, is GAGVSQSPRYKVAKRGQDVALRCDPISGHVSLFWYQQALGQGPEFLTYFQNEAQLDKSGLPSDRFFAERPEGSVSTLKIQRTQQEDSAVYLCASSLVVGRGTDGYTFGSGTRLTVV.

The chain has TRBV30 and TRBJ1-2; the match to TRBD1 covers 7 bases. The germline V gene has CDR1 GTSNPN and CDR2 SVGIG (reference sequence). This CDR3 has 13 amino acids. J lost 4 bases, V lost 2 bases, and 4 bases had no gene match. The CDR3 DNA reads as TGTGCCTGGAGTCCCGGGACAGCCTATGGCTACACCTTC. Its protein product is CAWSPGTAYGYTF.

The CDR3 DNA follows: TGCAGCGTTAGGACAGACTATGGCTACACCTTC. Its translation is CSVRTDYGYTF. The genes are TRBV29-1 and TRBJ1-2, with a possible D match to TRBD1 (6 bases). The CDR3 is made up of 11 amino acids. In germline, CDR1 is SQVTM, CDR2 ANQGSEA. V lost 5 bases, J lost 3 bases, and 7 bases lay in between.

This chain joins TRBV19 and TRBJ1-2; D unresolved. Germline V lookup: CDR1 LNHDA, CDR2 SQIVND (reference sequence). The CDR3 sequence is 17 residues long. Trimming left V 0 bases short and J 0 bases short, with 14 bases between. The chain's CDR3 is CASSIEGRRETNYGYTF. The CDR3, as DNA: TGTGCCAGTAGTATAGAAGGGAGGCGTGAAACTAACTATGGCTACACCTTC. The whole variable domain, filled in from reference TRBV19 and TRBJ1-2, reads DGGITQSPKYLFRKEGQNVTLSCEQNLNHDAMYWYRQDPGQGLRLIYYSQIVNDFQKGDIAEGYSVSREKKESFPLTVTSAQKNPTAFYLCASSIEGRRETNYGYTFGSGTRLTVV.

V is TRBV7-3 and J is TRBJ2-2; 9 nucleotides line up with TRBD1. CDR3 size: 14 residues. Germline V gives CDR1 SGHTA, CDR2 FQGTGA. The trim removed 6 bases at V and 5 bases at J, leaving 4 bases unmatched. Here the CDR3 DNA reads TGTGCCAGCAGTAGGGACAGGGTGACCGGGGAGCTGTTTTTT. Translating gives CASSRDRVTGELFF.

The chain's CDR3 is CASSQPWGSDTQYF. The CDR3 DNA reads as TGTGCCAGCAGCCAACCCTGGGGCAGTGATACGCAGTATTTT. V usage is TRBV9 and J usage is TRBJ2-3; D is possibly TRBD1 (5 bases). In germline, CDR1 is SGDLS, CDR2 YYNGEE. The CDR3 contains 14 residues. The V end was cut by 4 bases, the J end by 6 bases, with 15 bases between.

The CDR3 here is CASSQMWNTEAFF. The DNA of the CDR3 is TGTGCCAGCAGCCAAATGTGGAACACTGAAGCTTTCTTT. V gene TRBV7-9 combines with J gene TRBJ1-1; D call uncertain. Per germline, CDR1 SEHNR and CDR2 FQNEAQ (reference sequence). This CDR3 region has 13 residues. Trimming took 5 bases from V and 1 from J, leaving 8 bases between them.